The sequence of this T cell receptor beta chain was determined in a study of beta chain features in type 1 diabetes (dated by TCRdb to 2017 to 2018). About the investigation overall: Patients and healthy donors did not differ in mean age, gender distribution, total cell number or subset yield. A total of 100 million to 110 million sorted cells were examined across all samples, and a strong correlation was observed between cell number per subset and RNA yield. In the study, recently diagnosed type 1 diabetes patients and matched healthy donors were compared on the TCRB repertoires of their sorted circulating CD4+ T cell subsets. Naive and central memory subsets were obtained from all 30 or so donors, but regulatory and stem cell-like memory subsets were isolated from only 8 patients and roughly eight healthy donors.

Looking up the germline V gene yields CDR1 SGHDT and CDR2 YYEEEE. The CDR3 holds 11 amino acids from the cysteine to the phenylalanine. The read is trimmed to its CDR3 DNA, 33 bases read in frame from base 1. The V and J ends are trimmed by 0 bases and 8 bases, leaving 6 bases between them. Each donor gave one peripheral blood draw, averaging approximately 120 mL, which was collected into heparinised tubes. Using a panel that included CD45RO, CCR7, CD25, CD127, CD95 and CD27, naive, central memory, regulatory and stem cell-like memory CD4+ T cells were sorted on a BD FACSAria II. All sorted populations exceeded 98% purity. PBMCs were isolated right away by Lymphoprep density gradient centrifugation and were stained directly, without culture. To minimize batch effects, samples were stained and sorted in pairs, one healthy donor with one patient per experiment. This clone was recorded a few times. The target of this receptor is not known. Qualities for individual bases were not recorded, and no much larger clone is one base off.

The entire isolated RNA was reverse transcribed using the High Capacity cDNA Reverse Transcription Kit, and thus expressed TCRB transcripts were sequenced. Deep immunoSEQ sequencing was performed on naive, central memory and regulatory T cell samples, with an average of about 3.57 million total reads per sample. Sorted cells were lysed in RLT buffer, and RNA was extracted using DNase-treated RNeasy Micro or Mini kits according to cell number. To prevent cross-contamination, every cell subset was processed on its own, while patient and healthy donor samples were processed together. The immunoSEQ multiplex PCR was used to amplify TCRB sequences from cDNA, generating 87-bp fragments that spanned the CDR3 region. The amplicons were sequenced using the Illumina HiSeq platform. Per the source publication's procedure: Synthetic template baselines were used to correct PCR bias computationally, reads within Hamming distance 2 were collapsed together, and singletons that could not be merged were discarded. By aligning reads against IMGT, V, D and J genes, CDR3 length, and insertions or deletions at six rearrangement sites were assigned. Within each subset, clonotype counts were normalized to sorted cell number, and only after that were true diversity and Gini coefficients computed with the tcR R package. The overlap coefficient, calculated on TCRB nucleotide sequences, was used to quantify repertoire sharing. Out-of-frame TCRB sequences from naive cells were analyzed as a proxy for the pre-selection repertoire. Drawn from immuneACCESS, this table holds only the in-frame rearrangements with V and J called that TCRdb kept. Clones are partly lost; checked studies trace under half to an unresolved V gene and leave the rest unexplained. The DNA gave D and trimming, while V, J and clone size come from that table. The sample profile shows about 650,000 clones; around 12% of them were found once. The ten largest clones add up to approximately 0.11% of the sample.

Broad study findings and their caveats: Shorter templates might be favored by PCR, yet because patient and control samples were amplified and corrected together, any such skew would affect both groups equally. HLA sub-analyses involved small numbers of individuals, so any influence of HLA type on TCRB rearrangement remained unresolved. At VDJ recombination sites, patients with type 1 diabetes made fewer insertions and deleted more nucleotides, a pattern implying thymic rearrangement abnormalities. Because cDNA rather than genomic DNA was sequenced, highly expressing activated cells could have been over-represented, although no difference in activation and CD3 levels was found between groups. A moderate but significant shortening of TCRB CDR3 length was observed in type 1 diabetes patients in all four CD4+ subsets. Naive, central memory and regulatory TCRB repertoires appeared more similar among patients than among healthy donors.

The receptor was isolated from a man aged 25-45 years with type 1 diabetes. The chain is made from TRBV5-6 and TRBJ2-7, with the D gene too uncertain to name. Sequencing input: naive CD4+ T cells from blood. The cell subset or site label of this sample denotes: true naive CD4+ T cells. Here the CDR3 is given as CASSLGEQQYF. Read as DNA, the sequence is TGTGCCAGCAGCTTGGGTGAGCAGCAGTACTTC.